These T cell receptor beta chains were read from a single sample in a study of shared clonotypes between healthy human individuals. The data were produced by immunoSEQ multiplex PCR, yet TCRdb's version contains in-frame clones alone and is incomplete. The sample includes millions of clones, 80% to 95% seen only once; the top ten take 0.39%. The material sequenced was naive CD4+ T cells from PBMCs. The source of these receptors is a man between 18 and 29 years old in good health. Some clones in this sample may be carry-over from other donors' samples. CDR3s include the opening cysteine and the closing phenylalanine or tryptophan. Each record gives: D gene, clone size, V gene, J gene, CDR3 protein, CDR3 DNA. D genes are given only for firm matches. A clone size is listed for some rows: how often the clone was seen (once, few, many), or a class if it is expanded.

TRBD2,.,TRBV27,TRBJ2-1,CASSYRGWTSGYNEQFF,TGTGCCAGCAGCTACAGGGGCTGGACTAGCGGCTACAATGAGCAGTTCTTC
.,.,TRBV4-3,TRBJ1-4,CASKAQGQTNEKLFF,TGCGCCAGCAAGGCCCAGGGGCAAACTAATGAAAAACTGTTTTTT
TRBD2,.,TRBV7-9,TRBJ2-1,CASSFGLAGVSEQFF,TGTGCCAGCAGCTTCGGACTAGCGGGAGTGAGTGAGCAGTTCTTC
.,.,TRBV2,TRBJ2-1,CASTQEASRFEQFF,TGTGCCAGCACCCAGGAGGCTAGCCGGTTTGAGCAGTTCTTC
TRBD1,.,TRBV7-3,TRBJ2-5,CASSSYQGAGETQYF,TGTGCCAGCAGCTCCTACCAGGGGGCTGGAGAGACCCAGTACTTC
TRBD2,.,TRBV6-1,TRBJ2-7,CASSERLAGGPSYEQYF,TGTGCCAGCAGTGAACGGCTAGCGGGAGGCCCCTCCTACGAGCAGTACTTC
.,.,TRBV10-3,TRBJ2-5,CAISESTRVQETQYF,TGTGCCATCAGTGAGTCGACTCGGGTACAAGAGACCCAGTACTTC
TRBD2,.,TRBV7-2,TRBJ2-7,CASSLVMSLAGSAYEQYF,TGTGCCAGCAGCTTAGTGATGTCCCTAGCGGGATCAGCCTACGAGCAGTACTTC
.,.,TRBV6-4,TRBJ1-4,CASSARGGSLLLNEKLFF,TGTGCCAGCAGTGCCCGGGGGGGCAGTCTGCTACTTAATGAAAAACTGTTTTTT
.,.,TRBV28,TRBJ1-4,CASSLEQKRWSEKLFF,TGTGCCAGCAGTTTAGAGCAGAAAAGGTGGAGTGAAAAACTGTTTTTT
TRBD2,.,TRBV5-4,TRBJ2-3,CASSLGVLAGSSDTQYF,TGTGCCAGCAGCTTGGGAGTCCTAGCGGGGAGCTCAGATACGCAGTATTTT
.,.,TRBV7-9,TRBJ2-1,CASSFAQGAYNEQFF,TGTGCCAGCAGCTTTGCACAGGGCGCCTACAATGAGCAGTTCTTC
.,once,TRBV7-9,TRBJ2-3,CASRRDNRWQYF,TGTGCCAGCAGACGGGACAACCGATGGCAGTATTTT
.,.,TRBV6-1,TRBJ2-7,CASSRTASYEQYF,TGTGCCAGCAGCAGGACAGCCTCCTACGAGCAGTACTTC
.,once,TRBV27,TRBJ2-7,CASSQLRASYEQYF,TGTGCCAGCAGTCAATTAAGGGCCAGCTACGAGCAGTACTTC
TRBD1,.,TRBV7-9,TRBJ1-2,CASSGDRGPRWGYTF,TGTGCCAGCAGCGGGGACAGGGGGCCCCGGTGGGGCTACACCTTC
.,.,TRBV27,TRBJ2-7,CASSLLRGYEQYF,TGTGCCAGCAGTTTGTTAAGGGGTTACGAGCAGTACTTC
.,once,TRBV30,TRBJ2-1,CAWSVRVGTLQGEQFF,TGTGCCTGGAGTGTAAGGGTAGGGACCCTACAGGGTGAGCAGTTCTTC
TRBD1,.,TRBV19,TRBJ1-5,CASSTQDRGRGQPQHF,TGTGCCAGTAGTACCCAGGACAGGGGGCGCGGGCAGCCCCAGCATTTT
TRBD2,once,TRBV29-1,TRBJ2-7,CSVSLGTSGGYEQYF,TGCAGCGTTTCCCTAGGGACTAGCGGGGGATACGAGCAGTACTTC
TRBD2,.,TRBV14,TRBJ2-2,CASSRIAGGVTGELFF,TGTGCCAGCAGCCGAATAGCGGGGGGAGTCACCGGGGAGCTGTTTTTT
.,.,TRBV19,TRBJ1-5,CASSIGPGRNQPQHF,TGTGCCAGTAGTATAGGACCAGGGAGGAATCAGCCCCAGCATTTT
TRBD1,.,TRBV27,TRBJ1-3,CASSQAGGSGNTIYF,TGTGCCAGCAGTCAAGCAGGGGGCTCGGGAAACACCATATATTTT
.,.,TRBV4-3,TRBJ1-4,CASSQAGAGLFEKLFF,TGCGCCAGCAGCCAAGCGGGGGCGGGACTATTTGAAAAACTGTTTTTT
TRBD1,.,TRBV6-4,TRBJ2-1,CASSYIQGNEQFF,TGTGCCAGCAGTTATATACAGGGGAATGAGCAGTTCTTC
.,.,TRBV28,TRBJ1-2,CASSFRGGYGYTF,TGTGCCAGCAGTTTCAGGGGCGGCTATGGCTACACCTTC